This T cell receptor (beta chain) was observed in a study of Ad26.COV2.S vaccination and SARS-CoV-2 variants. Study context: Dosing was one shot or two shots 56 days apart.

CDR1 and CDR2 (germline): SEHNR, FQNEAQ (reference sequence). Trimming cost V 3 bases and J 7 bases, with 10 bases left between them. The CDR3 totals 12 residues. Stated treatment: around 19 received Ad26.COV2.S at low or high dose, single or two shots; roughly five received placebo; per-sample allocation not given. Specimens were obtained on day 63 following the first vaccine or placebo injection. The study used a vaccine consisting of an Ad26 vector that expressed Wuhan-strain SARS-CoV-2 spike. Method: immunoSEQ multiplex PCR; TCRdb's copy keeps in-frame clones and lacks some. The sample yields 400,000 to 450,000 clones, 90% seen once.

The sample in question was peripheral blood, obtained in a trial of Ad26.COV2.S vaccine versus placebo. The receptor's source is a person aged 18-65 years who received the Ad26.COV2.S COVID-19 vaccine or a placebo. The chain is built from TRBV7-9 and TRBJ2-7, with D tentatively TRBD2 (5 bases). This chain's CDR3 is CASSLGSGEQYF. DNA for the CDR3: TGTGCCAGCAGCTTGGGGAGTGGGGAGCAGTACTTC. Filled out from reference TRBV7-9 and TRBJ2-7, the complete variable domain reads DTGVSQNPRHKITKRGQNVTFRCDPISEHNRLYWYRQTLGQGPEFLTYFQNEAQLEKSRLLSDRFSAERPKGSFSTLEIQRTEQGDSAMYLCASSLGSGEQYFGPGTRLTVT.